The 32 T cell receptor beta chains in this list originate from one sample, sequenced in a study of cytotoxic CD8 clonotypes in ibrutinib-treated CLL. Using immunoSEQ multiplex PCR, the repertoire was profiled, and TCRdb retains in-frame clones only, with some absent. Among under 200,000 clones listed, 81% were seen once. Sequenced here: PBMCs, sampled after 12 months of ibrutinib treatment. The receptors originated from a human donor with chronic lymphocytic leukemia.

The chain has TRBV29-1 and TRBJ1-2; TRBD1 aligns across 9 bases. The ends lost 4 bases at V and 4 bases at J; junction bases unmatched: 4. Looked up from germline, CDR1 is SQVTM and CDR2 is ANQGSEA. The CDR3 totals 13 residues. The CDR3 here is CSVGTGGGYGYTF. For the CDR3, the DNA is TGCAGCGTTGGAACAGGGGGCGGCTATGGCTACACCTTC.

This clone was seen once. The V call is TRBV28, the J call TRBJ1-5; D gene unclear. CDR1 is MDHEN and CDR2 is SYDVKM in the germline V gene. This CDR3 region has 14 residues. Trimming cost V 8 bases and J 3 bases, with 14 bases left between them. For the CDR3, the DNA is TGTGCCAGCTCGCGGCGGCAGCTCAATCAGCCCCAGCATTTT. Translated, it gives CASSRRQLNQPQHF.

The rearrangement joins TRBV7-6 to TRBJ2-1; D assignment may be TRBD1 or TRBD2 (5 bases each). CDR1 is SGHVS and CDR2 is FNYEAQ in the germline V gene. The CDR3 has 13 residues. V lost 3 bases to trimming and J lost 7 bases, with 10 bases between them. CDR3 residues: CASSLRGDNEQFF. The DNA for the CDR3 is TGTGCCAGCAGCTTGAGGGGCGATAATGAGCAGTTCTTC.

This clone was seen a single time. This rearrangement joins TRBV6-4 to TRBJ2-2, with TRBD1 identical over 7 bases. V shed 6 bases and J 4 bases; nucleotides not matched to a gene: 8. The V gene's germline CDR1 is MRHNA and CDR2 SNTAGT. This CDR3 has 15 amino acids. The CDR3 here is CASRTGTASTGELFF. DNA for the CDR3: TGTGCCAGCAGAACCGGGACAGCTTCCACCGGGGAGCTGTTTTTT.

The chain employs TRBV5-6 and TRBJ2-5; 8 bases line up with TRBD1. The CDR3 is 17 amino acids. CDR1 and CDR2 from the germline V gene are SGHDT and YYEEEE. With 4 bases clipped from V and 0 bases from J, the junction kept 11 bases outside the gene matches. The DNA of the CDR3 is TGTGCCAGCAGCCTGGCCGGACAGGGACTGTACCAAGAGACCCAGTACTTC. This translates into CASSLAGQGLYQETQYF.

As regards this clone: The junction departs from the called germline gene at one end, perhaps through a read error. This chain joins TRBV6-4 and TRBJ2-7; D not resolved. The CDR3 runs to 9 residues. The germline CDR1 and CDR2 sequences are MRHNA and SNTAGT. CDR3 in DNA: TGTGCCAGCAGTGGGCCCCAGCCCTTC. This codes for CASSGPQPF.

This sequence joins TRBV7-6 and TRBJ1-5; 10 bases agree with TRBD1. The CDR3 extends over 16 amino acids. Trimming removed 5 bases from V and 2 bases from J; junction bases left unmatched: 6. Germline assignment: CDR1 SGHVS and CDR2 FNYEAQ. The CDR3 DNA follows: TGTGCCAGCAGCCAAGGGACAGGGGTGGGCAATCAGCCCCAGCATTTT. Its translation is CASSQGTGVGNQPQHF.

The chain has TRBV6-1 and TRBJ1-2, with TRBD1 identical over 7 bases. This CDR3 contains 13 residues. The germline CDR1 and CDR2 sequences are MNHNS and SASEGT. The junction had 9 bases not matched to a gene; V was cut back by 8 bases and J by 6 bases. CDR3 protein: CASYRTGADGYTF. CDR3 coding DNA: TGTGCCAGCTACCGAACAGGGGCAGATGGCTACACCTTC.

The J gene is TRBJ2-3, the V gene TRBV11-1; D ambiguous. The CDR3 contains 13 residues. With 2 bases removed from V and 3 bases from J, the gap between germline ends came to 6 bases. Germline CDR1 and CDR2: SGHAT and FQDESV (reference sequence). In DNA form, the CDR3 reads TGTGCCAGCAGCTTACAACTTACAGATACGCAGTATTTT. It specifies CASSLQLTDTQYF. The full variable domain, rest sourced from reference TRBV11-1 and TRBJ2-3, is EAEVAQSPRYKITEKSQAVAFWCDPISGHATLYWYRQILGQGPELLVQFQDESVVDDSQLPKDRFSAERLKGVDSTLKIQPAELGDSAMYLCASSLQLTDTQYFGPGTRLTVL.

V and J are TRBV6-5 and TRBJ1-2; 7 nucleotides line up with TRBD1. The V gene end was trimmed by 6 bases and the J gene end by 4 bases; junction bases not matched to a gene: 11. This CDR3 is 15 amino acids long. CDR1 is MNHEY, CDR2 SVGAGI, per germline. This chain's CDR3 is CASSPTLDRRYGYTF. CDR3 sequence (DNA): TGTGCCAGCAGCCCCACCCTGGACAGGCGCTATGGCTACACCTTC.

V and J are TRBV6-4 and TRBJ2-2, with D unresolved. The CDR3 runs to 14 residues. Germline V gene data show CDR1 as MRHNA and CDR2 as SNTAGT. The germline V and J ends were trimmed by 1 base and 2 bases, with 5 bases remaining between them. In nucleotides, the CDR3 is TGTGCCAGCAGTGACTTTGGCAACACCGGGGAGCTGTTTTTT. This sequence encodes CASSDFGNTGELFF.

The chain couples TRBV28 to TRBJ1-1; unclear D gene. V dropped 7 bases and J dropped 4 bases, with 7 bases sitting between them. CDR1 and CDR2 from the germline V gene are MDHEN and SYDVKM. The CDR3 covers 11 residues. The CDR3 protein is CASTSVTEAFF. CDR3 in DNA: TGTGCCAGCACAAGCGTCACTGAAGCTTTCTTT.

There are a few counts of this clone. One end of the junction varies from germline; a read error may be responsible. The chain recombines TRBV5-1 with TRBJ1-4; D not resolved. Germline assignment: CDR1 SGHRS and CDR2 YFSETQ. The CDR3 sequence is 14 residues long. The CDR3 protein is CASSLGGKNEKLFF. The CDR3, as DNA: TGTGCCAGCAGCTTGGGAGGGAAGAATGAAAAACTGTTTTTT.

V is TRBV5-4 and J is TRBJ2-1; 7 bases match TRBD2. From germline, CDR1 is SGHNT and CDR2 YYREEE (reference sequence). The CDR3 spans 17 residues. Unmatched junction bases numbered 16, after V lost 7 bases and J lost 3 bases. The DNA of the CDR3 is TGTGCCAGCTCCCGGCTAGCGGAGATGTTACTCTACAATGAGCAGTTCTTC. This gives the protein CASSRLAEMLLYNEQFF.

The rearrangement links TRBV4-1 to TRBJ2-7, with TRBD1 matching 10 bases. The CDR3 is 15 residues long. The germline V gene has CDR1 MGHRA and CDR2 YSYEKL. Trimming took 2 bases from V and 6 from J; bases not matched to a gene: 7. Here the CDR3 DNA reads TGCGCCAGCAGCCAACCTTCCGGGACAGGGGTCGAGCAGTACTTC. It specifies CASSQPSGTGVEQYF.

The chain couples TRBV11-3 to TRBJ1-2; 7 positions agree with TRBD1. This CDR3 is 15 amino acids long. CDR1 is SGHNT and CDR2 is YENEEA in the germline V gene. V trimming: 6 bases; J trimming: 5 bases; junction bases outside the gene matches: 12. The CDR3 reads CASSFTGTALYGYTF. The CDR3 nucleotides are TGTGCCAGCAGTTTCACCGGGACAGCCCTTTATGGCTACACCTTC.

The V and J genes are TRBV27 and TRBJ1-6; 9 nucleotides line up with TRBD1. CDR1 and CDR2 from the germline V gene are MNHEY and SMNVEV (reference sequence). V lost 10 bases to trimming and J lost 9 bases; unmatched junction nucleotides: 7. This CDR3 is built from 13 residues. CDR3 bases: TGTGCCACCGGGACAGGGCTTGTTTCACCCCTCCACTTT. This translates into CATGTGLVSPLHF.

This clone has a single count. V usage is TRBV6-1 and J usage is TRBJ2-7; no reliable D call. The CDR3 is 14 amino acids. In germline, CDR1 is MNHNS, CDR2 SASEGT. V gave up 3 bases and J gave up 3 bases, with 12 bases separating them. CDR3: CASSDASRSYEQYF. Here the CDR3 DNA reads TGTGCCAGCAGTGACGCTTCCCGAAGCTACGAGCAGTACTTC.

The rearrangement links TRBV7-2 to TRBJ2-1; TRBD2 matches at 11 bases. The CDR3 has 15 amino acids. J was trimmed by 7 bases and V by 1 base; bases with no gene match: 3. Per germline, CDR1 SGHTA and CDR2 FQGNSA. In nucleotides, the CDR3 is TGTGCCAGCAGCTTAGGACTAGCGGGGTTTAATGAGCAGTTCTTC. This gives the protein CASSLGLAGFNEQFF.

The V gene is TRBV9, the J gene TRBJ2-7; TRBD1 aligns across 7 bases. Germline CDR1 is SGDLS and CDR2 is YYNGEE. J lost 6 bases, V lost 4 bases, and 10 bases had no gene match. The CDR3 covers 14 residues. The CDR3 here is CASSSWDRESEQYF. CDR3 bases: TGTGCCAGCAGCTCCTGGGACAGAGAAAGCGAGCAGTACTTC.

This clone was seen only once. The genes are TRBV5-6 and TRBJ2-2; D gene uncertain. Trimming stripped 2 bases from V and 6 bases from J, with 14 bases between. Germline V gene sequence: CDR1 SGHDT, CDR2 YYEEEE. CDR3 length equals 15 residues. This chain's CDR3 is CASSLRAVKSGELFF. CDR3 DNA: TGTGCCAGCAGCTTACGGGCAGTCAAATCCGGGGAGCTGTTTTTT. Complete variable domain (other parts from reference TRBV5-6 and TRBJ2-2): DAGVTQSPTHLIKTRGQQVTLRCSPKSGHDTVSWYQQALGQGPQFIFQYYEEEERQRGNFPDRFSGHQFPNYSSELNVNALLLGDSALYLCASSLRAVKSGELFFGEGSRLTVL.

The chain is built from TRBV4-3 and TRBJ2-7; 11 nucleotides match TRBD2. The germline CDR1 and CDR2 sequences are LGHNA and YSLEER. Trimming at V came to 0 bases and at J to 4 bases, leaving 8 bases not matched to a gene. The CDR3 runs to 17 residues. This CDR3 reads CASSQEGLAGGSYEQYF. CDR3 DNA sequence: TGCGCCAGCAGCCAAGAAGGCCTAGCGGGGGGATCGTACGAGCAGTACTTC.

The chain links TRBV9 to TRBJ2-3, with 13 nucleotides matching TRBD2. Unmatched junction bases numbered 15, after V lost 8 bases and J lost 6 bases. Germline V lookup: CDR1 SGDLS, CDR2 YYNGEE. This CDR3 contains 17 residues. CDR3 nucleotides: TGTGCCAGTTCTTACCCAACCGGACTAGCGGGAGAGGATACGCAGTATTTT. Encoded protein: CASSYPTGLAGEDTQYF.

Remarks on this clone: Relative to the germline gene, one junction end is altered; a read error may explain this. The V and J genes are TRBV30 and TRBJ1-2, with D perhaps TRBD1 (5 bases). The CDR3 consists of 12 residues. The V gene's germline CDR1 is GTSNPN and CDR2 SVGIG (reference sequence). The CDR3 bases are TGTGCCTGGAGTGTCAAATGGGGACCCCTTTTCTTC. This gives the protein CAWSVKWGPLFF.

The chain uses TRBV7-9 and TRBJ2-7, with TRBD2 as a possible D gene (5 bases). Trimming took off 1 base at V and 2 bases at J, with 12 bases between the two ends. The germline V gene encodes CDR1 SEHNR and CDR2 FQNEAQ (reference sequence). The CDR3 spans 15 residues. The CDR3 nucleotides are TGTGCCAGCAGCTTAGTCGAGGGCCTCACCTACGAGCAGTACTTC. This encodes CASSLVEGLTYEQYF.

V and J are TRBV7-9 and TRBJ2-2, with 11 nucleotides matching TRBD2. Trimming took 6 bases from V and 0 from J; bases not matched to a gene: 0. The CDR3 has 15 residues. CDR1 SEHNR and CDR2 FQNEAQ come from the germline V gene (reference sequence). The CDR3 region has the DNA TGTGCCAGCAGGGGACTAGCGGCGAACACCGGGGAGCTGTTTTTT. Residues: CASRGLAANTGELFF. The entire variable domain, with the rest obtained from reference TRBV7-9 and TRBJ2-2, is as follows: DTGVSQNPRHKITKRGQNVTFRCDPISEHNRLYWYRQTLGQGPEFLTYFQNEAQLEKSRLLSDRFSAERPKGSFSTLEIQRTEQGDSAMYLCASRGLAANTGELFFGEGSRLTVL.

This chain connects TRBV27 to TRBJ2-3; D possibly corresponds to TRBD1 (6 bases). The CDR3 extends over 18 amino acids. Germline CDR1 is MNHEY and CDR2 is SMNVEV (reference sequence). V was trimmed by 7 bases and J by 5 bases, leaving 28 bases between them. The CDR3 loop is CASKRVPGALGRGDTQYF. In nucleotides, the CDR3 is TGTGCCAGCAAAAGGGTGCCAGGGGCTCTCGGAAGAGGAGATACGCAGTATTTT.

This rearrangement joins TRBV30 to TRBJ2-7; 9 nucleotides agree with TRBD1. The CDR3 has 14 residues. Germline V gene lookup returns CDR1 GTSNPN and CDR2 SVGIG (reference sequence). V gave up 8 bases and J gave up 5 bases; unmatched junction bases: 13. Here the CDR3 reads CALEPGQGLDEQYF. CDR3 sequence (DNA): TGTGCCCTGGAGCCGGGACAGGGTTTAGACGAGCAGTACTTC.

This clone was counted between two and nine times. The rearrangement joins TRBV28 to TRBJ1-2; D not resolved. CDR1 and CDR2 (germline): MDHEN, SYDVKM. V shed 6 bases and J shed 4 bases, with 18 bases lying between them. The CDR3 is made up of 15 amino acids. DNA for the CDR3: TGTGCCAGCAGGGAGAGGGTTCAAACGGGCTATGGCTACACCTTC. It codes for CASRERVQTGYGYTF.

This chain joins TRBV5-3 and TRBJ1-5, with a tentative D call TRBD1 (6 bases). TRBV5-3 falls under the ORF class, with uncertain function. V dropped 6 bases and J dropped 5 bases, with 15 bases sitting between them. The CDR3 extends over 14 amino acids. The CDR3 region is CARTLGAGDQPQHF. In nucleotides, the CDR3 is TGTGCCAGAACCCTAGGGGCAGGGGATCAGCCCCAGCATTTT.

The chain joins TRBV10-3 to TRBJ2-2, with TRBD2 as a possible D gene (6 bases). This CDR3 has 15 amino acids. Germline V gives CDR1 ENHRY, CDR2 SYGVKD. Trimming pared 4 bases from V and 6 bases from J, leaving 15 bases between. This CDR3 is CAISAADGDSGELFF. The CDR3 nucleotides read TGTGCCATCAGTGCCGCAGACGGGGACTCCGGGGAGCTGTTTTTT.

The chain uses TRBV12-2 and TRBJ1-2. TRBV12-2 is described as a pseudogene. The CDR3 contains 14 residues. The CDR3 region has the DNA TGTGCAAGTCGCTTTAGCAACCAGAGGGCTGGCTACACCTTC. It yields the protein CASRFSNQRAGYTF.